This TCR beta chain appears in the sequencing data of a study of cytomegalovirus exposure and HLA in healthy donors. Produced via immunoSEQ multiplex PCR; TCRdb's table is partial and in-frame only. The table has more than 140,000 clones, roughly 89% seen once. The CDR3 is 14 amino acids. Germline V gene sequence: CDR1 GTSNPN, CDR2 SVGIG (reference sequence). Trimming removed 0 bases from V and 7 bases from J, with 16 bases in between. Findings of the study overall: First-cohort TCR clusters were later found to tend to co-occur in the approximately 110 validation repertoires. A few CMV-associated chains were confirmed in vitro to be specific for CMV antigens. Accounts indicate the classifier identified cytomegalovirus status with strong specificity and sensitivity.

A word on this clone: No antigen is known for it.

This sequence joins TRBV30 and TRBJ2-7; D ambiguous. This sequence originates from a woman aged 18 to 35 in good health and CMV-seropositive. The sample consisted of PBMCs. Here the CDR3 reads CAWSVRAYSNEQYF. The CDR3 nucleotides are TGTGCCTGGAGTGTACGTGCCTACTCCAATGAGCAGTACTTC. Variable domain in full (rest from reference TRBV30 and TRBJ2-7): SQTIHQWPATLVQPVGSPLSLECTVEGTSNPNLYWYRQAAGRGLQLLFYSVGIGQISSEVPQNLSASRPQDRQFILSSKKLLLSDSGFYLCAWSVRAYSNEQYFGPGTRLTVT.